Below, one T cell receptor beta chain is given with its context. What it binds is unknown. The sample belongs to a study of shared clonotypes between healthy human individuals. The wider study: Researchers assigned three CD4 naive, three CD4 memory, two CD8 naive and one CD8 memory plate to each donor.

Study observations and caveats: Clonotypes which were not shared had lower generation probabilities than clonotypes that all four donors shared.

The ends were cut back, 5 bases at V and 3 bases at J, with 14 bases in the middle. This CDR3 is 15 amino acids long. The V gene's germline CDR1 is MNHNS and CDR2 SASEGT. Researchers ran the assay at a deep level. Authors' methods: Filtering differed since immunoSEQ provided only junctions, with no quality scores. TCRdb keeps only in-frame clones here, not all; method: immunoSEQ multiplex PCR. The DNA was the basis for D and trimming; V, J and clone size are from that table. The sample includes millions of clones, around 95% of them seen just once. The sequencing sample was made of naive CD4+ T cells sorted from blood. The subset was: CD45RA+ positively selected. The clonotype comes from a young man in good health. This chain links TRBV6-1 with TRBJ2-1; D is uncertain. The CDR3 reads CASSWRLLVYNEQFF. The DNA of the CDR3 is TGTGCCAGCAGTTGGAGACTCCTGGTCTACAATGAGCAGTTCTTC.